Below, one T cell receptor (beta chain) is given with its context. What antigen it recognizes has not been identified. No base-level quality is on record; no much larger clone is a single base apart. For deep sequencing of PBMC libraries, mostly roughly 520 ng of input genomic DNA was used, and six replicates were run per sample. The immunoSEQ hsTCRbeta kit was used to prepare TCRbeta libraries according to the manufacturer's instructions. An Illumina NovaSeq 6000 S4 flow cell was used to sequence the final libraries, which had first been combined to 3 nM. The original pipeline was this. The immunoSEQ Analyzer was used for raw data preprocessing and quality control. The analysis was restricted to productive rearrangements, with each unique CDR3 amino acid sequence defining a clonotype. Repertoire clonality was estimated as the Gini-Simpson index, which was calculated using the R package tcR. Gini indices were compared with Student's t test, and associations with tumor size change were assessed by Pearson correlation. Drawn from immuneACCESS, this table holds only the in-frame rearrangements with V and J called that TCRdb kept. Clones are partly lost; checked studies trace under half to an unresolved V gene and leave the rest unexplained. For V, J and clone size, that table is used; D and trimming come from the DNA. This sample gives tens of thousands of clones in total; 85% to 90% of them show up just once. The ten largest make up 2.5% to 3% of the sample.

This sample was taken from a study of neoadjuvant anti-PD-1 for oral cavity cancer (dated by TCRdb to the early 2020s). Broadly, across the study: Three to four biweekly doses of nivolumab at 3 mg/kg were mostly administered to patients before curative-intent surgical resection. Under RECIST 1.1, patients with complete response, partial response or stable disease were classed as responders, and patients with progression were classed as non-responders. Patients who did not progress were given a fourth nivolumab dose at about day 43 and had definitive surgical resection on days 50-56. There were roughly 11 patients in the parent correlative cohort, and the response rate was less than 40%.

Explained via the paper, the time point label denotes: after neoadjuvant nivolumab, at surgical resection. None of the patients had received prior systemic or radiation treatment, and all were newly diagnosed with stage II-IVA oral cavity squamous cell carcinoma. The cohort was made up of patients with locally advanced, HPV-negative oral cavity squamous cell carcinoma. Peripheral blood mononuclear cells were analyzed directly, without maintenance or expansion in culture. Samples came from a longitudinal correlative study of a single-arm phase II trial of neoadjuvant nivolumab in oral cavity squamous cell carcinoma. Subject-matched pre- and post-treatment PBMCs and tumors from three responders and three non-responders underwent genomic DNA-based TCRbeta sequencing. Peripheral blood mononuclear cells were collected before nivolumab treatment and were collected again after treatment, at the time of surgery. The Maxwell RSC DNA from Cells kit was used to isolate genomic DNA from PBMCs.

The research as a whole found: Only a few patients per response group were included in the TCR analyses, and the authors called for validation in larger cohorts. Higher pretreatment blood Treg/Th17 ratios correlated with higher pretreatment blood TCRbeta clonality and lower post-treatment tumor TCRbeta clonality. After neoadjuvant nivolumab, T cell clonality (Gini index) in PBMCs was significantly higher in non-responders than in responders.

V is reduced by 0 bases and J by 15 bases, leaving a spacing of 13 bases between them. The germline V gene encodes CDR1 SGDLS and CDR2 YYNGEE. From its cysteine to its phenylalanine, the CDR3 spans 13 amino acids. Only the CDR3 portion is preserved as DNA: 39 bases, with reading frame beginning at the first base. This specimen was PBMCs, taken after nivolumab (anti-PD-1) treatment. The rearranged chain carries TRBV9 and TRBJ1-6; TRBD1 is a possible D gene, resting on 5 matching bases. The sequence was collected from a person between 40 and 85 years old with oral cavity squamous cell carcinoma. The nucleotides read TGTGCCAGCAGCGTAGGGGGGGTCCAACACCTCCACTTT. The translation is CASSVGGVQHLHF.